One and the same sample provided the 14 T cell receptor beta chains below, sequenced in a study of cytomegalovirus exposure and HLA in healthy donors. PCR employed 60 Vbeta and 13 Jbeta primers. Sequenced by immunoSEQ multiplex PCR; TCRdb stores in-frame clones only, minus some. The sample has approximately 200,000 clones, under 90% seen once; the top ten hold 0.098%. The sample taken for sequencing was PBMCs. These receptors originate from a boy aged 2 to 10 in good health and CMV-seronegative.

V usage is TRBV6-1 and J usage is TRBJ2-7, with 7 bases matching TRBD2. J lost 1 base, V lost 6 bases, and 0 bases had no gene match. The CDR3 has 12 residues. The germline gives CDR1 MNHNS, CDR2 SASEGT. The CDR3 DNA is TGTGCCAGCAGGGGGGGGTCCTACGAGCAGTACTTC. This codes for CASRGGSYEQYF.

The rearrangement joins TRBV7-8 to TRBJ2-5, with 8 bases fitting TRBD1. Germline V lookup: CDR1 SGHVS, CDR2 FQNEAQ. The V and J ends lost 3 bases and 3 bases, in that order; junction bases with no gene match: 6. The CDR3 length is 15 residues. CDR3 nucleotides: TGTGCCAGCAGCTTGGACAGGGTTTTCGAAGAGACCCAGTACTTC. This gives the protein CASSLDRVFEETQYF.

V and J are TRBV2 and TRBJ2-1; TRBD2 aligns across 8 bases. There are 14 residues in the CDR3. With 8 bases clipped from V and 4 bases from J, the junction kept 7 bases outside the gene matches. Germline V lookup: CDR1 SNHLY, CDR2 FYNNEI. The CDR3 sequence is CASPIGGGYNEQFF. The DNA of the CDR3 is TGTGCCAGCCCTATCGGCGGGGGGTACAATGAGCAGTTCTTC.

V and J are TRBV6-5 and TRBJ2-7; 10 positions match TRBD2. V lost 6 bases and J lost 1; bases outside the gene matches: 6. Germline V gives CDR1 MNHEY, CDR2 SVGAGI. The CDR3 has 15 residues. The CDR3 bases are TGTGCCAGCAGATTGACTAGCGGGCTTTCCTACGAGCAGTACTTC. It is translated as CASRLTSGLSYEQYF.

Concerning this clone itself: The same CDR3 can be traced to other DNA sequences in this sample. V and J are TRBV5-4 and TRBJ1-1, with 9 bases identical to TRBD1. The CDR3 is 15 amino acids. Germline loops: CDR1 SGHNT, CDR2 YYREEE (reference sequence). Trimming removed 4 bases from V and 3 bases from J; junction bases left unmatched: 7. The CDR3 DNA is TGTGCCAGCAGCCCGCAACAGGGGGCGCACACTGAAGCTTTCTTT. Protein: CASSPQQGAHTEAFF. Using reference TRBV5-4 and TRBJ1-1 for the parts outside the CDR3, the full variable domain is ETGVTQSPTHLIKTRGQQVTLRCSSQSGHNTVSWYQQALGQGPQFIFQYYREEENGRGNFPPRFSGLQFPNYSSELNVNALELDDSALYLCASSPQQGAHTEAFFGQGTRLTVV.

Notes on this clone: Compared with germline, one end of the junction differs, possibly owing to a read error. The V call is TRBV7-9, the J call TRBJ1-6, with D uncertain. From germline, CDR1 is SEHNR and CDR2 FQNEAQ (reference sequence). The CDR3 is 15 residues long. The CDR3 spells CSSSLVATHNSPLHF. Here the CDR3 DNA reads TGTTCCAGCAGCTTAGTAGCGACACATAATTCACCCCTCCACTTT.

The chain is built from TRBV9 and TRBJ1-1; D perhaps matches TRBD1 (6 bases). The CDR3 is made up of 14 amino acids. Trimming stripped 3 bases from V and 11 bases from J, with 20 bases between. CDR1 is SGDLS, CDR2 YYNGEE, per germline. In nucleotides, the CDR3 is TGTGCCAGCAGCGCAGGGGATAACCCACTGAAGGCTTTCTTT. This translates into CASSAGDNPLKAFF.

The chain carries TRBV11-2 and TRBJ2-6; 7 bases agree with TRBD2. V gave up 4 bases and J gave up 4 bases; unmatched junction bases: 7. CDR3 length: 16 amino acids. In germline, CDR1 is SGHAT, CDR2 FQNNGV. CDR3 region: CASSSLAERGANVLTF. CDR3 DNA: TGTGCCAGCAGCTCCCTAGCGGAAAGAGGGGCCAACGTCCTGACTTTC.

This chain joins TRBV5-1 and TRBJ2-2; 8 bases are shared with TRBD2. Germline-derived CDR1 and CDR2 are SGHRS and YFSETQ. V lost 5 bases and J lost 5; bases outside the gene matches: 5. The CDR3 runs to 14 residues. The CDR3 nucleotides read TGCGCCAGCAGGGGAATAGCGGGGACCGGGGAGCTGTTTTTT. Its protein product is CASRGIAGTGELFF.

The chain employs TRBV18 and TRBJ2-1; TRBD2 matches 8 bases. The CDR3 spans 14 residues. The germline V gene has CDR1 KGHSH and CDR2 LQKENI. After removal of 8 bases from V and 7 bases from J, the junction contained 10 bases not matched to a gene. In DNA, the CDR3 is TGTGCCAGCCAGCGGGGGACGGTCGGGAATGAGCAGTTCTTC. It is translated as CASQRGTVGNEQFF.

A word on this clone: The junction does not match germline at one end; this may be a read error. The sample has other DNA sequences that encode this CDR3 too. The J gene is TRBJ1-1, the V gene TRBV10-3; perhaps TRBD1 as D (5 bases). The CDR3 has 15 amino acids. Germline CDR1 reads ENHRY; CDR2 reads SYGVKD. The CDR3 DNA follows: TGTGCCATCGGGTCACGCGGGGGGTCGAACACTGAAGCCTTCTTT. This sequence encodes CAIGSRGGSNTEAFF.

The CDR3 DNA sequence: TGTGCCAGCAGCAGAGAGGGGGGGGTCACCGGGGAGCTGTTTTTT. Its translation is CASSREGGVTGELFF. The J gene is TRBJ2-2, the V gene TRBV7-2; weak D call: TRBD2 (7 bases). This CDR3 is built from 15 residues. V lost 5 bases and J 4 bases, leaving 14 bases between the germline ends. CDR1 and CDR2 (germline): SGHTA, FQGNSA.

The rearrangement links TRBV5-1 to TRBJ2-1; D is perhaps TRBD1 (6 bases). This CDR3 has 15 amino acids. CDR1 SGHRS and CDR2 YFSETQ come from the germline V gene. The germline V and J ends were trimmed by 5 bases and 4 bases, with 16 bases remaining between them. In nucleotides, the CDR3 is TGCGCCAGCAGACTTTCATCAACAGGGTACAATGAGCAGTTCTTC. Its protein product is CASRLSSTGYNEQFF.

The V gene is TRBV2, the J gene TRBJ2-1, with 9 nucleotides matching TRBD1. Germline CDR1 and CDR2: SNHLY and FYNNEI. The CDR3 spans 12 residues. V dropped 5 bases and J dropped 12; count of bases not matched to a gene: 5. In nucleotides, the CDR3 is TGTGCCAGCAGTCCGTTGGACAGGGGGCAGTTCTTC. It is translated as CASSPLDRGQFF.